The 27 T cell receptor beta chains below come from one sample, sequenced in a study of blood T cell repertoires in COVID-19. Generated by immunoSEQ multiplex PCR, the TCRdb table keeps only in-frame clones and is missing some. The sample consists of hundreds of thousands of clones, around nine tenths of them appearing once. Material for sequencing was peripheral blood. The receptor source for this set is a man aged 35-49 years with acute or convalescent COVID-19.

This clone was picked up a small number of times. The chain joins TRBV10-2 to TRBJ1-2, with TRBD1 matching over 9 bases. The CDR3 extends over 18 amino acids. The V segment lost 7 bases and the J segment 4 bases; nucleotides outside the gene matches: 19. In germline, CDR1 is WSHSY, CDR2 SAAADI. The CDR3 DNA is TGCGCCAGCACCGGGTCACAGGGGGCTCGAACAACCTCCTATGGCTACACCTTC. Translating gives CASTGSQGARTTSYGYTF.

This chain links TRBV19 with TRBJ2-2; 9 nucleotides agree with TRBD1. CDR3 length equals 15 residues. CDR1 is LNHDA, CDR2 SQIVND, per germline (reference sequence). V shed 0 bases and J 7 bases; nucleotides not matched to a gene: 3. CDR3 DNA: TGTGCCAGTAGTATAGAACAGGGGGCAGGCGGGGAGCTGTTTTTT. This sequence encodes CASSIEQGAGGELFF.

This sequence joins TRBV7-2 and TRBJ2-3; TRBD1 matches at 12 bases. Per the germline V gene, CDR1 is SGHTA and CDR2 is FQGNSA. The CDR3 extends over 16 amino acids. V lost 5 bases and J lost 5; bases outside the gene matches: 8. In DNA form, the CDR3 reads TGTGCCAGCAGCGTCGGGACAGGGGGCTTCGTAGATACGCAGTATTTT. Amino acid sequence: CASSVGTGGFVDTQYF. The variable domain in full, with the rest retrieved from reference TRBV7-2 and TRBJ2-3, is GAGVSQSPSNKVTEKGKDVELRCDPISGHTALYWYRQSLGQGLEFLIYFQGNSAPDKSGLPSDRFSAERTGGSVSTLTIQRTQQEDSAVYLCASSVGTGGFVDTQYFGPGTRLTVL.

The chain couples TRBV28 to TRBJ2-7, with TRBD1 matching 7 bases. Germline V gives CDR1 MDHEN, CDR2 SYDVKM. J was trimmed by 6 bases and V by 4 bases; bases with no gene match: 9. The CDR3 loop spans 14 amino acids. This chain's CDR3 is CASSSGTAYVEQYF. In DNA, the CDR3 is TGTGCCAGCAGTTCGGGGACAGCATACGTCGAGCAGTACTTC.

Only one count was recorded for this clone. The V call is TRBV9, the J call TRBJ2-4; D is undetermined. V lost 4 bases and J 5 bases, leaving 16 bases between the germline ends. The CDR3 extends over 15 amino acids. CDR1 SGDLS and CDR2 YYNGEE come from the germline V gene. The CDR3 spells CASSPYLEVENIQYF. CDR3 in DNA: TGTGCCAGCAGCCCCTATCTCGAGGTCGAAAACATTCAGTACTTC.

The V gene is TRBV19, the J gene TRBJ2-7, with 8 positions matching TRBD1. Germline values: CDR1 LNHDA, CDR2 SQIVND (reference sequence). There are 16 residues in the CDR3. The junction had 13 bases not matched to a gene; V was cut back by 4 bases and J by 5 bases. CDR3 sequence: CASSRPSTGVPHEQYF. CDR3 DNA: TGTGCCAGTAGTAGACCGTCGACAGGGGTGCCCCACGAGCAGTACTTC.

The table lists this clone with a count of one. The rearrangement uses TRBV2 and TRBJ2-3; 14 positions match TRBD2. This CDR3 is 16 amino acids long. After removal of 5 bases from V and 6 bases from J, the junction contained 7 bases not matched to a gene. The germline V gene has CDR1 SNHLY and CDR2 FYNNEI. CDR3 nucleotide sequence: TGTGCCAGCAGTCGACGGGGACTAGCGGGAGTGGATACGCAGTATTTT. Protein: CASSRRGLAGVDTQYF. The full variable domain, with the rest looked up from reference TRBV2 and TRBJ2-3, is EPEVTQTPSHQVTQMGQEVILRCVPISNHLYFYWYRQILGQKVEFLVSFYNNEISEKSEIFDDQFSVERPDGSNFTLKIRSTKLEDSAMYFCASSRRGLAGVDTQYFGPGTRLTVL.

This chain joins TRBV27 and TRBJ1-2, with TRBD1 matching 7 bases. The germline V gene encodes CDR1 MNHEY and CDR2 SMNVEV (reference sequence). The CDR3 sequence is 14 residues long. V trimming: 7 bases; J trimming: 1 base; junction bases outside the gene matches: 6. The CDR3 reads CASTLRQGNYGYTF. As DNA, the CDR3 is TGTGCCAGCACCCTACGACAGGGTAACTATGGCTACACCTTC.

This chain uses TRBV11-1 with TRBJ1-6; D gene uncertain. CDR1 is SGHAT and CDR2 is FQDESV in the germline V gene (reference sequence). Trimming shortened V by 1 base and J by 14 bases, and 15 bases separated the two germline ends. The CDR3 covers 14 residues. The DNA for the CDR3 is TGTGCCAGCAGCTTAGACGCGGGGAGGTCCACCCTCCACTTT. Its protein is CASSLDAGRSTLHF.

This chain links TRBV18 with TRBJ1-5; TRBD1 aligns across 7 bases. The J segment lost 4 bases and the V segment lost 4 bases, leaving 4 bases of the junction unmatched. Germline V gene sequence: CDR1 KGHSH, CDR2 LQKENI. The CDR3 length is 14 residues. CDR3 amino acids: CASSLQGGNQPQHF. CDR3 coding DNA: TGTGCCAGCTCACTGCAGGGGGGAAATCAGCCCCAGCATTTT.

The V and J genes are TRBV5-1 and TRBJ1-1; 8 bases line up with TRBD1. This CDR3 region has 14 residues. V lost 3 bases to trimming and J lost 2 bases; unmatched junction nucleotides: 3. The germline CDR1 and CDR2 sequences are SGHRS and YFSETQ. The CDR3 DNA sequence: TGCGCCAGCAGCTCGGACAGGGTAAACACTGAAGCTTTCTTT. Its translation: CASSSDRVNTEAFF. The variable domain in full, completed from reference TRBV5-1 and TRBJ1-1, reads KAGVTQTPRYLIKTRGQQVTLSCSPISGHRSVSWYQQTPGQGLQFLFEYFSETQRNKGNFPGRFSGRQFSNSRSEMNVSTLELGDSALYLCASSSDRVNTEAFFGQGTRLTVV.

The chain uses TRBV27 and TRBJ2-3; 10 bases are a match to TRBD2. With 5 bases clipped from V and 2 bases from J, the junction kept 7 bases outside the gene matches. There are 16 residues in the CDR3. Germline values: CDR1 MNHEY, CDR2 SMNVEV (reference sequence). DNA for the CDR3: TGTGCCAGCAGTCGACTAGCGGGTATGCCCACAGATACGCAGTATTTT. Translated, it gives CASSRLAGMPTDTQYF.

The V gene is TRBV10-1, the J gene TRBJ2-5; D not certain. Trimming left V 2 bases short and J 2 bases short, with 9 bases between. The length of the CDR3 is 14 residues. CDR1 and CDR2 (germline): WNHNN, SYGVQD (reference sequence). CDR3 bases: TGCGCCAGCAGTGAGGGGCTCAAACAAGAGACCCAGTACTTC. It encodes CASSEGLKQETQYF.

The chain links TRBV20-1 to TRBJ1-2, with D tentatively TRBD1 (6 bases). Looked up from germline, CDR1 is DFQATT and CDR2 is SNEGSKA (reference sequence). Trimming removed 3 bases at V and 2 bases at J, with 10 bases between. The CDR3 is made up of 13 amino acids. CDR3 region: CSASPGENYGYTF. CDR3 coding DNA: TGCAGTGCTAGTCCAGGGGAAAACTATGGCTACACCTTC.

V and J are TRBV30 and TRBJ2-2, with 7 bases lining up with TRBD1. Germline lookup yields CDR1 GTSNPN and CDR2 SVGIG (reference sequence). The CDR3 covers 16 residues. Losses at the gene ends were 1 base for V and 5 bases for J; bases not matched to a gene: 10. CDR3 nucleotide sequence: TGTGCCTGGAGTGGGTGGAACAGGGGTGTAACCGGGGAGCTGTTTTTT. It translates to CAWSGWNRGVTGELFF.

The chain joins TRBV7-2 to TRBJ2-7; TRBD1 agrees at 9 bases. This CDR3 spans 16 amino acids. Germline CDR1 reads SGHTA; CDR2 reads FQGNSA. Trimming cost V 5 bases and J 6 bases; bases outside gene matches: 14. CDR3: CASSLLRTGVIGEQYF. The CDR3 bases are TGTGCCAGCAGCCTCCTACGGACAGGGGTAATTGGCGAGCAGTACTTC.

The chain has TRBV2 and TRBJ2-7, with 7 bases matching TRBD1. Germline V CDR1 and CDR2: SNHLY, FYNNEI. V lost 3 bases and J lost 0; bases outside the gene matches: 5. The CDR3 sequence is 15 residues long. For the CDR3, the DNA is TGTGCCAGCAGTGACCGGGACAGTAGCTCCTACGAGCAGTACTTC. This sequence encodes CASSDRDSSSYEQYF.

The chain recombines TRBV3-1 (or the pseudogene TRBV3-2) with TRBJ1-5; D gene ambiguous. This CDR3 has 15 residues. The V end lost 1 base, the J end lost 6 bases, and 13 bases lay between the germline ends. Germline V gene sequence: CDR1 LGHDT, CDR2 YNNKEL (reference sequence). CDR3 sequence: CASSQASGGGQPQHF. The CDR3 DNA reads TGTGCCAGCAGCCAAGCCTCAGGAGGCGGTCAGCCCCAGCATTTT.

The rearrangement links TRBV12-3 or TRBV12-4 to TRBJ1-2; D may be TRBD1 (5 bases). The ends were cut back, 5 bases at V and 4 bases at J, with 11 bases in the middle. The CDR3 extends over 13 amino acids. The CDR3 sequence is CASSIDRFYGYTF. The CDR3 DNA is TGTGCCAGCAGTATCGACAGATTCTATGGCTACACCTTC.

The CDR3 is CASNPGNQQNTIYF. CDR3 nucleotide sequence: TGTGCCAGCAATCCAGGGAATCAACAAAACACCATATATTTT. The chain has TRBV7-9 and TRBJ1-3; weak D call: TRBD1 (5 bases). V was trimmed by 7 bases and J by 6 bases, leaving 16 bases between them. Germline-derived CDR1 and CDR2 are SEHNR and FQNEAQ (reference sequence). This CDR3 has 14 residues. Drawing the rest from reference TRBV7-9 and TRBJ1-3, the complete variable domain is DTGVSQNPRHKITKRGQNVTFRCDPISEHNRLYWYRQTLGQGPEFLTYFQNEAQLEKSRLLSDRFSAERPKGSFSTLEIQRTEQGDSAMYLCASNPGNQQNTIYFGEGSWLTVV.

The gene calls are TRBV2 and TRBJ2-5; 7 bases match TRBD2. The CDR3 extends over 14 amino acids. V was pared by 2 bases and J by 6 bases, with 6 bases of the junction left unmatched. CDR1 and CDR2 from the germline V gene are SNHLY and FYNNEI. CDR3 in DNA: TGTGCCAGCAGTGAAATCCAGCGGGGTAAGACCCAGTACTTC. Translated: CASSEIQRGKTQYF.

The J gene is TRBJ2-3, the V gene TRBV5-4; TRBD1 matches at 8 bases. J was trimmed by 3 bases and V by 4 bases; bases with no gene match: 7. This CDR3 contains 15 residues. Germline V gene lookup returns CDR1 SGHNT and CDR2 YYREEE (reference sequence). The CDR3 DNA reads as TGTGCCAGCAGCCCTCGACAGGGGAGGACAGATACGCAGTATTTT. Translated, it gives CASSPRQGRTDTQYF.

The chain combines TRBV14 with TRBJ1-5; unclear D gene. Trimming stripped 3 bases from V and 4 bases from J, with 10 bases between. The CDR3 has 14 residues. Germline CDR1 SGHDN, CDR2 FVKESK. The CDR3 here is CASSQSGVNQPQHF. CDR3 nucleotides: TGTGCCAGCAGCCAGAGCGGGGTGAATCAGCCCCAGCATTTT.

The chain has TRBV7-8 and TRBJ1-5; D is ambiguous. Germline CDR1 is SGHVS and CDR2 is FQNEAQ. The CDR3 has 13 amino acids. Trimming pared 0 bases from V and 9 bases from J, leaving 9 bases between. Here the CDR3 reads CASSLAPRRPQHF. The CDR3 DNA is TGTGCCAGCAGCTTAGCGCCCAGGCGGCCCCAGCATTTT. The full variable domain, rest sourced from reference TRBV7-8 and TRBJ1-5, is GAGVSQSPRYKVAKRGQDVALRCDPISGHVSLFWYQQALGQGPEFLTYFQNEAQLDKSGLPSDRFFAERPEGSVSTLKIQRTQQEDSAVYLCASSLAPRRPQHFGDGTRLSIL.

This clone was observed a few times. The chain joins TRBV7-9 to TRBJ1-1; D gene ambiguous. The CDR3 is 14 residues long. Per germline, CDR1 SEHNR and CDR2 FQNEAQ (reference sequence). Trimming took off 1 base at V and 3 bases at J, with 9 bases between the two ends. CDR3 protein: CASSLVSGYTEAFF. The CDR3 nucleotides read TGTGCCAGCAGCTTAGTCTCGGGGTACACTGAAGCTTTCTTT.

This clone was picked up many times. The gene calls are TRBV27 and TRBJ1-5; 12 nucleotides align to TRBD1. CDR3 length: 15 amino acids. With V trimmed by 6 bases and J by 5 bases, 5 bases remained unmatched. In germline, CDR1 is MNHEY, CDR2 SMNVEV (reference sequence). CDR3 loop: CASSTGQGADQPQHF. The DNA for the CDR3 is TGTGCCAGCAGCACGGGACAGGGGGCGGATCAGCCCCAGCATTTT.

The chain is built from TRBV14 and TRBJ1-4, with D hard to call. The CDR3 runs to 15 residues. Germline V gene sequence: CDR1 SGHDN, CDR2 FVKESK. V lost 3 bases, J lost 3 bases, and 11 bases lay in between. The CDR3 sequence: CASSQTLGANEKLFF. CDR3 in DNA: TGTGCCAGCAGCCAGACCTTGGGAGCTAATGAAAAACTGTTTTTT.